The 2 T cell receptor beta chains given below trace back to one sample, sequenced in a study of T cells in Graves' hyperthyroidism and ophthalmopathy. RNA transcripts yielded amplified TCR beta CDR3 regions. Carried out on the TCR CDR3, a first-round RT-PCR used the HTBI primer set. MiXCR, applied by TCRdb to the multiplex PCR reads, yields one record per CDR3 protein. The sample contains 480,000 or so distinct CDR3 sequences, 13% to 15% of which appear only once. Material: blood. The receptors were gathered from a young woman with Graves' hyperthyroidism.

This clonotype was seen many times. V usage is TRBV14 and J usage is TRBJ2-7; the match to TRBD1 covers 7 bases. V shed 1 base, J shed 4 bases, and the junction held 4 bases outside the gene matches. The CDR3 sequence is 14 residues long. The germline V gene encodes CDR1 SGHDN and CDR2 FVKESK. The CDR3 nucleotides are TGTGCCAGCAGCCAAGGAGGGGGCAGTTACGAGCAGTACGTC. As protein: CASSQGGGSYEQYV.

This clonotype was picked up a small number of times. The CDR3 nucleotides read TGTGCCAGCAGCTTAGGTCGCGGGGGAAGCACAGATACGCAGTATTTT. Its translation is CASSLGRGGSTDTQYF. This sequence joins TRBV7-6 and TRBJ2-3, with TRBD2 matching over 7 bases. Unmatched junction bases numbered 4, after V lost 1 base and J lost 0 bases. CDR3 length: 16 amino acids. Germline loops: CDR1 SGHVS, CDR2 FNYEAQ.